This is a list of T cell receptor beta chains from one sample in a study of PD-1 blockade in classical Hodgkin lymphoma. Clones were sequenced by immunoSEQ multiplex PCR, and TCRdb holds only the in-frame ones, with some missing. The data show some 90,000 clones, under 85% seen once. This specimen was peripheral blood mononuclear cells (PBMCs), taken before the fourth cycle of nivolumab. These receptors all stem from a human donor with classical Hodgkin lymphoma. Both conserved end residues are part of each CDR3. D genes are given only for firm matches. Part of the rows lack a size; the others show once, few, many or a class for expanded clones.

. . TRBJ1-1 TRBV7-8 CASSSPAWGETEAFF TGTGCCAGCAGCTCACCCGCGTGGGGGGAAACTGAAGCTTTCTTT
. . TRBJ1-1 TRBV19 CASSKTGVNTEAFF TGTGCCAGTAGTAAGACAGGTGTTAACACTGAAGCTTTCTTT
. . TRBJ2-1 TRBV5-1 CASSPAQGSSYNEQFF TGCGCCAGCAGCCCGGCCCAGGGGAGCTCCTACAATGAGCAGTTCTTC
. . TRBJ1-2 TRBV19 CASREGKGDYGYTF TGTGCCTCAAGAGAGGGGAAGGGGGACTATGGCTACACCTTC
. . TRBJ1-4 TRBV4-3 CASSQDGRRNEKLFF TGCGCCAGCAGCCAAGACGGAAGAAGAAATGAAAAACTGTTTTTT
. . TRBJ2-7 TRBV30 CAWGSGYEQYF TGTGCCTGGGGTAGCGGATACGAGCAGTACTTC
. . TRBJ2-4 TRBV27 CASSSVNSGTADIQYF TGTGCCAGCAGTTCCGTGAATAGCGGAACTGCAGACATTCAGTACTTC
. . TRBJ1-3 TRBV4-2 CASSQEVEGNTIYF TGTGCCAGCAGCCAAGAGGTGGAAGGAAACACCATATATTTT
. . TRBJ2-7 TRBV18 CASSPGGLPYEQYF TGTGCCAGCTCACCTGGGGGGCTCCCCTACGAGCAGTACTTC
. TRBD2 TRBJ2-4 TRBV5-6 CASSLGLARTGDIQYF TGTGCCAGCAGCTTAGGACTAGCGAGAACGGGGGACATTCAGTACTTC
once . TRBJ2-2 TRBV5-6 CASSRGVGTGELFF TGTGCCAGCAGCAGAGGGGTTGGGACCGGGGAGCTGTTTTTT
. . TRBJ2-2 TRBV5-8 CASRPRLGGGELFF TGTGCCAGCAGACCCCGTCTCGGAGGCGGGGAGCTGTTTTTT
once . TRBJ2-2 TRBV6-5 CASGVHGELFF TGTGCCAGCGGGGTGCACGGGGAGCTGTTTTTT
. . TRBJ1-1 TRBV7-2 CASSLEGGITEAFF TGTGCCAGCAGCTTAGAGGGGGGGATCACTGAAGCTTTCTTT
. . TRBJ2-1 TRBV6-1 CASSRSRHNEQFF TGTGCCAGCAGTCGGAGTCGGCACAATGAGCAGTTCTTC
. . TRBJ1-2 TRBV7-9 CASSLEPGSYGYTF TGTGCCAGCAGCTTAGAGCCAGGATCCTATGGCTACACCTTC
. . TRBJ2-5 TRBV6-5 CASSYGSSGGKTQYF TGTGCCAGCAGTTATGGCTCATCGGGCGGGAAGACCCAGTACTTC
. . TRBJ1-1 TRBV19 CASSIQGGGEAFF TGTGCCAGTAGTATACAGGGAGGGGGTGAAGCTTTCTTT
. . TRBJ1-1 TRBV7-9 CASRPGGTEAFF TGTGCCAGCCGACCGGGGGGCACTGAAGCTTTCTTT
. TRBD2 TRBJ2-4 TRBV6-1 CASRLAGGPGNIQYF TGTGCCAGCCGACTAGCGGGAGGGCCAGGAAACATTCAGTACTTC
. . TRBJ2-1 TRBV19 CASSMGPSSYNEQFF TGTGCCAGTAGTATGGGACCCAGCTCCTACAATGAGCAGTTCTTC
. . TRBJ2-5 TRBV7-8 CASSLGLEQETQYF TGTGCCAGCAGCTTAGGATTAGAACAAGAGACCCAGTACTTC
. . TRBJ1-2 TRBV30 CAWSPPGPRGGYTF TGTGCCTGGAGTCCCCCGGGACCCCGGGGCGGCTACACCTTC
. . TRBJ2-7 TRBV5-4 CASSSTGSYEQYF TGTGCCAGCAGCTCCACAGGATCCTACGAGCAGTACTTC
. TRBD2 TRBJ2-3 TRBV7-2 CASSLNPSGTTDTQYF TGTGCCAGCAGCTTAAATCCTAGCGGGACCACAGATACGCAGTATTTT